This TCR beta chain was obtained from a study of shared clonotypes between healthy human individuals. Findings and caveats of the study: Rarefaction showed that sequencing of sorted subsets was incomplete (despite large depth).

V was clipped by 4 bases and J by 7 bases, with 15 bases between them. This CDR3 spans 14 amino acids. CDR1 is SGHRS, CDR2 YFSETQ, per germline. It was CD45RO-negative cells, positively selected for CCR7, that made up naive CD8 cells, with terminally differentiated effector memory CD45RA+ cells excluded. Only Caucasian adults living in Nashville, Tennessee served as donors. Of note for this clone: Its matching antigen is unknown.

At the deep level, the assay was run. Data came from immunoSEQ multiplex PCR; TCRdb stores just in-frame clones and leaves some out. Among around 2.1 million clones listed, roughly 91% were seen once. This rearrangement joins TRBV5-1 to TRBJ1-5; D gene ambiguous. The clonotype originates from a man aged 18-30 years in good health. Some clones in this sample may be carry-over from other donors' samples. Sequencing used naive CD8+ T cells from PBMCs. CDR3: CASSPDLGGQPQHF. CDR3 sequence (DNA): TGCGCCAGCAGCCCGGACTTAGGCGGCCAGCCCCAGCATTTT.